Each of the 7 T cell receptor beta chains below was sequenced from the same sample in a study of tumor-infiltrating lymphocytes in primary liver carcinoma. TCR beta cDNA was made from 400 to 600 ng total RNA with a constant-region primer. The TCR beta library was amplified through three nested multiplex PCR rounds in a modified ARM-PCR procedure. Rounds one and two of PCR, each of roughly 10 cycles, were primed with TRBV1-TRBV30 forward primers and a C-beta reverse primer. TCRdb reanalysed the multiplex PCR reads using MiXCR and keeps one entry per CDR3 protein. The sample has about 320,000 distinct CDR3 sequences; 65% are singletons. Unsorted whole blood yielded blood RNA, and germline DNA was extracted as well. The specimen sequenced was peripheral blood. These receptors all come from a man aged 40-55 years with primary liver carcinoma and hepatitis B virus infection.

This clonotype came up once. This sequence joins TRBV18 and TRBJ2-3; 9 nucleotides agree with TRBD1. Germline CDR1 and CDR2: KGHSH and LQKENI. V shed 2 bases, J shed 0 bases, and the junction held 3 bases outside the gene matches. The CDR3 length is 16 residues. CDR3 in amino acids: CASSPRDRASTDTQYF. The CDR3 DNA is TGTGCCAGCTCACCAAGGGACAGGGCCAGCACAGATACGCAGTATTTT.

This chain joins TRBV27 and TRBJ2-7; tentative D call: TRBD1 (6 bases). CDR3 length: 15 residues. The germline V and J ends were trimmed by 0 bases and 1 base, with 10 bases remaining between them. CDR1 is MNHEY and CDR2 is SMNVEV in the germline V gene (reference sequence). The CDR3 DNA reads TGTGCCAGCAGTTTATCCGCACAGGGATCCTACGAGCAGTACTTC. Its protein is CASSLSAQGSYEQYF.

There are many counts of this clonotype. The V and J genes are TRBV6-1 and TRBJ2-7, with TRBD1 matching over 8 bases. The germline V gene has CDR1 MNHNS and CDR2 SASEGT. With V trimmed by 8 bases and J by 7 bases, 10 bases remained unmatched. This CDR3 spans 13 amino acids. CDR3 nucleotide sequence: TGTGCCAGCGGTAGTACAGGGGGTGATGAGCAGTACTTC. Translated, it gives CASGSTGGDEQYF.

The chain couples TRBV30 to TRBJ2-1; D remains unclear. This CDR3 contains 11 residues. CDR1 is GTSNPN, CDR2 SVGIG, per germline (reference sequence). The germline V and J ends were trimmed by 6 bases and 1 base, with 4 bases remaining between them. In DNA, the CDR3 is TGTGCCTGTTCATCCTACAATGAGCAGTTCTTC. It yields the protein CACSSYNEQFF. The full variable domain, rest sourced from reference TRBV30 and TRBJ2-1, is SQTIHQWPATLVQPVGSPLSLECTVEGTSNPNLYWYRQAAGRGLQLLFYSVGIGQISSEVPQNLSASRPQDRQFILSSKKLLLSDSGFYLCACSSYNEQFFGPGTRLTVL.

As to this clonotype: A much larger clonotype is one base distant, so this may be a read error. This chain connects TRBV6-1 to TRBJ2-7; the match to TRBD1 covers 9 bases. V gave up 0 bases and J gave up 5 bases; unmatched junction bases: 8. The CDR3 is 16 residues long. Germline assignment: CDR1 MNHNS and CDR2 SASEGT. The CDR3 protein is CASSEARTGATHEQYV. In DNA, the CDR3 is TGTGCCAGCAGTGAAGCTAGGACAGGGGCAACCCACGAGCAGTACGTC.

The gene calls are TRBV25-1 and TRBJ2-3, with D perhaps matching TRBD2 (5 bases). Trimming stripped 2 bases from V and 6 bases from J, with 18 bases between. The CDR3 is 16 amino acids. The germline V gene has CDR1 MGHDK and CDR2 SYGVNS. CDR3 region: CASSEGRAGRGDTQYF. The CDR3 coding sequence is TGTGCCAGCAGTGAAGGGCGGGCAGGTCGTGGGGATACGCAGTATTTT.

This sequence joins TRBV5-6 and TRBJ2-2; TRBD2 matches 7 bases. Looked up from germline, CDR1 is SGHDT and CDR2 is YYEEEE. The CDR3 consists of 15 residues. Unmatched junction bases numbered 10, after V lost 6 bases and J lost 5 bases. The CDR3 DNA sequence: TGTGCCAGCAACCCGAGGACTAGTTATACCGGGGAGCTGTTTTTT. It translates to CASNPRTSYTGELFF.